This passage covers 9 T cell receptor beta chains from one sample sequenced in a study of T cells in Graves' hyperthyroidism and ophthalmopathy. The investigators amplified TCR beta CDR3 regions from RNA transcripts. A set of HTBI primers served as the primers for a first-round RT-PCR of the TCR CDR3. TCRdb ran MiXCR on the multiplex PCR reads and lists one entry per CDR3 protein. The profile covers more than 550,000 distinct CDR3 sequences, with under 20% appearing a single time and about a sixth taken by the ten largest. Input material: blood. These receptors came from a woman in her forties or fifties with Graves' hyperthyroidism that later progressed to Graves' ophthalmopathy.

This clonotype was seen only a few times. This sequence joins TRBV6-2 or TRBV6-3 and TRBJ1-2, with D hard to call. The CDR3 is made up of 14 amino acids. Deletions cut 6 bases from V and 3 bases from J, with 14 bases between. Per germline, CDR1 MNHEY and CDR2 SVGEGT. The CDR3: CASSAVPRYYGYTF. DNA of the CDR3: TGTGCCAGCAGCGCCGTCCCCAGGTACTATGGCTACACCTTC.

In this sample, this clonotype turned up many times. V usage is TRBV3-1 and J usage is TRBJ1-1; D remains unclear. Germline CDR1 and CDR2: LGHDT and YNNKEL (reference sequence). V lost 0 bases, J lost 0 bases, and 17 bases lay in between. CDR3 size: 18 residues. The CDR3 DNA follows: TGTGCCAGCAGCCAAGAGGGCACTTTGTGGGCTTTGAACACTGAAGCTTTCTTT. This translates into CASSQEGTLWALNTEAFF.

The chain recombines TRBV7-8 with TRBJ1-5; possible D gene TRBD1, 5 bases. This CDR3 is built from 18 residues. Trimming shortened V by 0 bases and J by 2 bases, and 17 bases separated the two germline ends. Germline V lookup: CDR1 SGHVS, CDR2 FQNEAQ. The CDR3 nucleotides read TGTGCCAGCAGCTTAGCTCTATGGGGGGAGGCGGGCAATCAGCCCCAGCATTTT. Protein: CASSLALWGEAGNQPQHF.

The rearrangement joins TRBV4-1 to TRBJ1-1; D is uncertain. Between the trimmed V and J ends, which lost 0 bases and 0 bases, there was a span of 11 bases. The CDR3 covers 16 residues. The germline gives CDR1 MGHRA, CDR2 YSYEKL. DNA of the CDR3: TGCGCCAGCAGCCAAGATCCGTCGCATTTGAACACTGAAGCTTTCTTT. This translates into CASSQDPSHLNTEAFF.

This clonotype was seen many times. For the CDR3, the DNA is TGTGCCAGCAGTTACTCCTGGGGCAATACTAACTATGGCTACACCTTC. It encodes CASSYSWGNTNYGYTF. The V call is TRBV6-5, the J call TRBJ1-2, with a weak D call TRBD1 (5 bases). CDR3 length: 16 residues. Between the trimmed V and J ends, which lost 0 bases and 0 bases, there was a span of 11 bases. CDR1 is MNHEY and CDR2 is SVGAGI in the germline V gene.

This clonotype was found a few times. CDR3: CASSLDGQVGETQYF. The CDR3 coding sequence is TGTGCCAGCAGCCTAGATGGGCAGGTGGGCGAGACCCAGTACTTC. This rearrangement joins TRBV12-3 or TRBV12-4 to TRBJ2-5; no firm D call. V lost 6 bases and J 5 bases, leaving 19 bases between the germline ends. This CDR3 comprises 15 residues.

There are a few counts of this clonotype. The V gene is TRBV7-9, the J gene TRBJ1-1, with D possibly TRBD1 on 6 matching bases. V shed 5 bases and J shed 0 bases, with 10 bases lying between them. Germline CDR1 is SEHNR and CDR2 is FQNEAQ (reference sequence). The CDR3 sequence is 14 residues long. The CDR3 DNA sequence: TGTGCCAGCAGCGGCCGGGACATGAACACTGAAGCTTTCTTT. Translating gives CASSGRDMNTEAFF.

This clonotype was seen only a few times. The genes are TRBV20-1 and TRBJ2-5; no reliable D call. V was shortened by 6 bases and J by 5 bases, with 7 bases between the two germline ends. Looked up from germline, CDR1 is DFQATT and CDR2 is SNEGSKA (reference sequence). This CDR3 spans 10 amino acids. The CDR3 nucleotides are TGCAGTGCGGAAGTTGAGACCCAGTACTTC. It translates to CSAEVETQYF.

This clonotype was seen repeatedly, ten times or more. This rearrangement joins TRBV7-6 to TRBJ1-3; D gene unclear. With 5 bases removed from V and 1 base from J, the gap between germline ends came to 9 bases. Germline lookup yields CDR1 SGHVS and CDR2 FNYEAQ. The CDR3 runs to 14 residues. In DNA, the CDR3 is TGTGCCAGCAGCCGGACGGATTCTGGAAACACCATATATTTT. It is translated as CASSRTDSGNTIYF.